These 2 T cell receptor beta chains were all obtained from the same sample, sequenced in a study of CD8 T cells in Susac syndrome. Random hexamers were used to reverse transcribe the RNA input (roughly 0.5 to 1 ug). TCRdb called the immunoSEQ multiplex PCR reads again in MiXCR, with one record for every CDR3 protein. The sample lists 120,000 to 150,000 distinct CDR3 sequences; approximately 95% were seen once. The source material was CD4+ T cells from PBMCs. The receptors come from a human donor in good health.

The chain joins TRBV19 to TRBJ2-7; D remains ambiguous. This CDR3 contains 14 residues. Trimming stripped 5 bases from V and 1 base from J, with 12 bases between. Germline V gene data show CDR1 as LNHDA and CDR2 as SQIVND (reference sequence). The CDR3 reads CASSYLGRSYEQYF. In DNA, the CDR3 is TGTGCCAGTAGTTACCTTGGACGGTCCTACGAGCAGTACTTC. The entire variable domain, with the rest obtained from reference TRBV19 and TRBJ2-7, is as follows: DGGITQSPKYLFRKEGQNVTLSCEQNLNHDAMYWYRQDPGQGLRLIYYSQIVNDFQKGDIAEGYSVSREKKESFPLTVTSAQKNPTAFYLCASSYLGRSYEQYFGPGTRLTVT.

The chain has TRBV7-2 and TRBJ1-1; a possible D gene is TRBD1 (5 bases). The V end lost 5 bases, the J end lost 13 bases, and 20 bases lay between the germline ends. CDR1 is SGHTA and CDR2 is FQGNSA in the germline V gene. This CDR3 is built from 13 residues. The DNA of the CDR3 is TGTGCCAGCAGCCGTTCAAACGGGGGAACCCTTTTCTTT. Encoded protein: CASSRSNGGTLFF.